This T cell receptor beta chain was sequenced for a study of STAT5B mutations in CD4+ large granular lymphocyte leukemia. Whole-study context: Among healthy donors, a particular HLA allele went with more CDR3 'QG' motifs. Overall study results and limits: Data were not HLA-matched across samples. 8/27 top patient clones versus 2/35 control clones were TRBV06-family.

From germline, CDR1 is KGHSH and CDR2 LQKENI. The junction had 10 bases not matched to a gene; V was cut back by 6 bases and J by 4 bases. The CDR3 is made up of 15 amino acids. Worth noting for this clone: Its antigen is not identified.

This was a survey-level run. Repertoires were generated with immunoSEQ multiplex PCR, while TCRdb's copy carries only in-frame clones and drops some. The table includes approximately 40,000 clones, roughly four fifths detected once. The clonotype originates from a human donor in good health. The J gene is TRBJ1-2, the V gene TRBV18; 8 positions match TRBD1. The sample taken for sequencing was CD4+ T cells from blood buffy coats. The CDR3, as DNA: TGTGCCAGCTCGCAAGCAGGTGGGACAGGCTATGGCTACACCTTC. Protein product: CASSQAGGTGYGYTF.